This T cell receptor (beta chain) was recorded in a study of blood T cell repertoires in COVID-19. Study context: Nucleic acid was either cDNA or gDNA, and it came from T cells, B-cell-depleted T cells, or PBMCs.

In the original processing: Using reference gene primer amplification, nucleated cell counts were estimated. Assay used: immunoSEQ multiplex PCR; TCRdb lists only in-frame clones, some missing. The V and J calls and clone size are taken from that table; D and trimming were inferred from the DNA. The repertoire holds under 200,000 clones, with about four fifths as singletons. Germline CDR1 GTSNPN, CDR2 SVGIG (reference sequence). V shed 2 bases and J shed 3 bases, with 31 bases lying between them. This CDR3 contains 20 residues. This TCR derives from a human donor with acute or convalescent COVID-19. The donor label of this sample is uncertain. The chain combines TRBV30 with TRBJ1-1; tentatively, D is TRBD1 (6 bases). Sequencing was performed on peripheral blood. CDR3: CAWSPYPQLWGREEDTEAFF. As DNA, the CDR3 is TGTGCCTGGAGTCCCTATCCGCAATTATGGGGGCGCGAGGAGGACACTGAAGCTTTCTTT.